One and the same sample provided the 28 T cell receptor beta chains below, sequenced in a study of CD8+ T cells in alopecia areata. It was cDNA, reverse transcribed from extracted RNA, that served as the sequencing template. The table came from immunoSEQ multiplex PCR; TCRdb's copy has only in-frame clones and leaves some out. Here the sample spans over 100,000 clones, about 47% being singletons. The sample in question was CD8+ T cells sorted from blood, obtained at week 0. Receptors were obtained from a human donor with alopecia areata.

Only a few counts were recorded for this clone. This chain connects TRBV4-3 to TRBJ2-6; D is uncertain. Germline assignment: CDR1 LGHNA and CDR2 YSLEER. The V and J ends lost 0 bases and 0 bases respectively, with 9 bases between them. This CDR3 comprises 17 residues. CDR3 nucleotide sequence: TGCGCCAGCAGCCAAGAAGTGGGTGGCTCTGGGGCCAACGTCCTGACTTTC. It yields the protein CASSQEVGGSGANVLTF.

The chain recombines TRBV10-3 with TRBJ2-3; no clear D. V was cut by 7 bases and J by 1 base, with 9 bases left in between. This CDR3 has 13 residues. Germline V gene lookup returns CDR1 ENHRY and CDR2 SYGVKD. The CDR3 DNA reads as TGTGCCATCACCCAGACCCGCACAGATACGCAGTATTTT. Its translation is CAITQTRTDTQYF.

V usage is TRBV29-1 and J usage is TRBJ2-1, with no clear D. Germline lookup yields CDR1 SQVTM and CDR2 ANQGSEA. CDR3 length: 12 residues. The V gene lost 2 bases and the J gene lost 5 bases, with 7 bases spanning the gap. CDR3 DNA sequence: TGCAGCGTTGAACCAGATAACAATGAGCAGTTCTTC. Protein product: CSVEPDNNEQFF.

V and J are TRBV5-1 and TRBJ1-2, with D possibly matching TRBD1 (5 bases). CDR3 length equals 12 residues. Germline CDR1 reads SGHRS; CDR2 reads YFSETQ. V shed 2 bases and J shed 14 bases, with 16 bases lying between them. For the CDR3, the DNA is TGCGCCAGCAGCTTCCTCCGGGGGTTAGAGACCTTC. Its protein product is CASSFLRGLETF.

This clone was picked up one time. CDR3 sequence (DNA): TGTGCCAGCAGGGAGGAGTTCGCCGGGGCCAACGTCCTGACTTTC. Amino acids: CASREEFAGANVLTF. This rearrangement joins TRBV27 to TRBJ2-6; D is possibly TRBD2 (5 bases). The V end was cut by 6 bases, the J end by 4 bases, with 13 bases between. Germline CDR1 is MNHEY and CDR2 is SMNVEV (reference sequence). There are 15 residues in the CDR3. Based on the CDR3 plus reference TRBV27 and TRBJ2-6, the full variable domain is EAQVTQNPRYLITVTGKKLTVTCSQNMNHEYMSWYRQDPGLGLRQIYYSMNVEVTDKGDVPEGYKVSRKEKRNFPLILESPSPNQTSLYFCASREEFAGANVLTFGAGSRLTVL.

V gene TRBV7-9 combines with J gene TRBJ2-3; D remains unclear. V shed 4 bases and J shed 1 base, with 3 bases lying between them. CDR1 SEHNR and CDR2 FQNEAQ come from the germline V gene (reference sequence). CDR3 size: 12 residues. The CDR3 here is CASSSGTDTQYF. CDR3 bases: TGTGCCAGCAGCTCCGGCACAGATACGCAGTATTTT. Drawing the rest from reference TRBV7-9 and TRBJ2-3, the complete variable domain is DTGVSQNPRHKITKRGQNVTFRCDPISEHNRLYWYRQTLGQGPEFLTYFQNEAQLEKSRLLSDRFSAERPKGSFSTLEIQRTEQGDSAMYLCASSSGTDTQYFGPGTRLTVL.

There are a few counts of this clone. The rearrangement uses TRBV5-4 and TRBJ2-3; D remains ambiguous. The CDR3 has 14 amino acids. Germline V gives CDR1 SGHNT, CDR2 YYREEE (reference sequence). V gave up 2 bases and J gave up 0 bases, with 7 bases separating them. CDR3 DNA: TGTGCCAGCAGCTTCGGGCAAAGCACAGATACGCAGTATTTT. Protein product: CASSFGQSTDTQYF.

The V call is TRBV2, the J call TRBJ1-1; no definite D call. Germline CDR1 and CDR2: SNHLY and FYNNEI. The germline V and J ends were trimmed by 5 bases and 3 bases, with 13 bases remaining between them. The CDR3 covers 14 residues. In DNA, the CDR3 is TGTGCCAGCAGTCGACAAACTGGGGACACTGAAGCTTTCTTT. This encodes CASSRQTGDTEAFF.

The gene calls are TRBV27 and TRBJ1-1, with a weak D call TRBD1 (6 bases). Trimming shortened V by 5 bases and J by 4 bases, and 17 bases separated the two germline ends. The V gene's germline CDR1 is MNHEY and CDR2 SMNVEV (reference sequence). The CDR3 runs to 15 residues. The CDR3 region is CASSLSQGGGTEAFF. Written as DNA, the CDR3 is TGTGCCAGCAGTCTCTCACAGGGAGGAGGCACTGAAGCTTTCTTT.

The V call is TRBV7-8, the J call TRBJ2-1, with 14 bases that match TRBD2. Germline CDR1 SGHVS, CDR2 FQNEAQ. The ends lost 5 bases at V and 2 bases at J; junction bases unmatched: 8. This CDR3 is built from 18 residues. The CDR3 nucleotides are TGTGCCAGCAGCCCGGGACTAGCGGGGGCCCCTACCTACAATGAGCAGTTCTTC. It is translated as CASSPGLAGAPTYNEQFF.

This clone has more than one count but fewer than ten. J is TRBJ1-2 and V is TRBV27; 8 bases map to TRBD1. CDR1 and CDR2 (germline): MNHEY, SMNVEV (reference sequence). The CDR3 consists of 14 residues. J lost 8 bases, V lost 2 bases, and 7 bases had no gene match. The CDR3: CASSLQGQVGGYTF. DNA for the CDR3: TGTGCCAGCAGTTTACAGGGACAGGTAGGGGGCTACACCTTC.

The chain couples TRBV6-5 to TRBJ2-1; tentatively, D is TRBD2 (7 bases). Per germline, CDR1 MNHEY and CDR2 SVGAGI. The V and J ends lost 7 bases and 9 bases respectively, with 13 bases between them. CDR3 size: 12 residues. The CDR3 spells CASTNGGPEQFF. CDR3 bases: TGTGCCAGCACCAACGGGGGGCCTGAGCAGTTCTTC.

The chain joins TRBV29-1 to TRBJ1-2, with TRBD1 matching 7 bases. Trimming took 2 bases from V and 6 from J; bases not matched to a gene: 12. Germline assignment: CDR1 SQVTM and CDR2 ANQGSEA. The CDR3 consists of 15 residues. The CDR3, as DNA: TGCAGCGTTGAATGGGTTACAGGGGTTGGCGATGGCTACACCTTC. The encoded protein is CSVEWVTGVGDGYTF.

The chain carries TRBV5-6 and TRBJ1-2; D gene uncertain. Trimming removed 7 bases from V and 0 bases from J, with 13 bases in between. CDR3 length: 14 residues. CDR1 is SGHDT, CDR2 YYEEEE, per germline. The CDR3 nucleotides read TGTGCCAGCCAACAATGGGAGTCTAACTATGGCTACACCTTC. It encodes CASQQWESNYGYTF. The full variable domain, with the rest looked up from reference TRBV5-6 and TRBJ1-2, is DAGVTQSPTHLIKTRGQQVTLRCSPKSGHDTVSWYQQALGQGPQFIFQYYEEEERQRGNFPDRFSGHQFPNYSSELNVNALLLGDSALYLCASQQWESNYGYTFGSGTRLTVV.

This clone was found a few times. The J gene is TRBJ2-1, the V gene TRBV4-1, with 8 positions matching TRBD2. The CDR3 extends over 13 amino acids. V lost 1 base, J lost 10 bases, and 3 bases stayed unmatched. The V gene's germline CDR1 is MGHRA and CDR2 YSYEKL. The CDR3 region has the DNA TGCGCCAGCAGCCAAGTCCGGGGGGGCGAGCAGTTCTTC. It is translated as CASSQVRGGEQFF.

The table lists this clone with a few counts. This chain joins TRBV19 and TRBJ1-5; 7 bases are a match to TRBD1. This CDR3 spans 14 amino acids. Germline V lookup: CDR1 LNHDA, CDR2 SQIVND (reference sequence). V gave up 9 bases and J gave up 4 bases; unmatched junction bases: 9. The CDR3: CASLPSTGNQPQHF. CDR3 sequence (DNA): TGTGCCAGCCTGCCTTCGACAGGGAATCAGCCCCAGCATTTT.

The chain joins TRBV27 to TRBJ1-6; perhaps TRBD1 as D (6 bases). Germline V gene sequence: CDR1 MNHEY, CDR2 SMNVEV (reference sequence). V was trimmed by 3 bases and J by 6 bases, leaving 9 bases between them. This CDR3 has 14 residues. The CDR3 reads CASSLDSRNSPLHF. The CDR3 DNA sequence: TGTGCCAGCAGTTTGGACAGCCGTAATTCACCCCTCCACTTT.

Written as DNA, the CDR3 is TGCGCCAGCAAACAGTGGACCTCAGATGAGACCCAGTACTTC. Translation: CASKQWTSDETQYF. The chain uses TRBV5-1 and TRBJ2-5; unclear D gene. Germline assignment: CDR1 SGHRS and CDR2 YFSETQ. CDR3 length: 14 amino acids. Deletions cut 6 bases from V and 5 bases from J, with 17 bases between.

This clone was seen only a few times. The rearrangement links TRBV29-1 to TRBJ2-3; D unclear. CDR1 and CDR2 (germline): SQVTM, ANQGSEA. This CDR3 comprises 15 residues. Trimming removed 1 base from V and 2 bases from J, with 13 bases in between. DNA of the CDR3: TGCAGCGTTGAAGGAACGGTGGCGGTCACAGATACGCAGTATTTT. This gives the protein CSVEGTVAVTDTQYF.

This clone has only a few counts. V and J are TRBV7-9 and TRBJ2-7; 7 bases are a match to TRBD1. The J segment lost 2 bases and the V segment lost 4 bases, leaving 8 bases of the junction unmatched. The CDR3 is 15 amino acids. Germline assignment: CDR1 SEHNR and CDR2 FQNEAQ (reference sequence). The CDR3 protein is CASSSDRENTYEQYF. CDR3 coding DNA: TGTGCCAGCAGCTCAGACAGGGAAAATACCTACGAGCAGTACTTC.

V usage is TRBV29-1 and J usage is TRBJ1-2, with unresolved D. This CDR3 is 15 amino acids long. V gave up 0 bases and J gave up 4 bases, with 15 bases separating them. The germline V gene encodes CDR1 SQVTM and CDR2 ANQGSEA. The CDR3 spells CSVEDITSFSYGYTF. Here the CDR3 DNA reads TGCAGCGTTGAAGATATAACCAGTTTCAGCTATGGCTACACCTTC. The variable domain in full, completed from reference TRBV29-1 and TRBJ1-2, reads SAVISQKPSRDICQRGTSLTIQCQVDSQVTMMFWYRQQPGQSLTLIATANQGSEATYESGFVIDKFPISRPNLTFSTLTVSNMSPEDSSIYLCSVEDITSFSYGYTFGSGTRLTVV.

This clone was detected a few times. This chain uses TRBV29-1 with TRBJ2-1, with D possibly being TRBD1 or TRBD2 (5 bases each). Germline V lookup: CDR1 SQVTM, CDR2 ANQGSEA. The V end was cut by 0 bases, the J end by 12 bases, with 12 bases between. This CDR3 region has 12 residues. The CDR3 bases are TGCAGCGTTGAAGAGTCCGGGGCCGGGCAGTTCTTC. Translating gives CSVEESGAGQFF.

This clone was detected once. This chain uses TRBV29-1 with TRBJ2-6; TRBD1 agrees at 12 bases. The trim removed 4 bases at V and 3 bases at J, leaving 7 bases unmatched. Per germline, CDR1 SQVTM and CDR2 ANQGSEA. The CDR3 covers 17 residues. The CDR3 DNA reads TGCAGCGTTGTGCCGGGACAGGGGGCAAGTGGGGCCAACGTCCTGACTTTC. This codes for CSVVPGQGASGANVLTF. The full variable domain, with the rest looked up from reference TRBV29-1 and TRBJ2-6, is SAVISQKPSRDICQRGTSLTIQCQVDSQVTMMFWYRQQPGQSLTLIATANQGSEATYESGFVIDKFPISRPNLTFSTLTVSNMSPEDSSIYLCSVVPGQGASGANVLTFGAGSRLTVL.

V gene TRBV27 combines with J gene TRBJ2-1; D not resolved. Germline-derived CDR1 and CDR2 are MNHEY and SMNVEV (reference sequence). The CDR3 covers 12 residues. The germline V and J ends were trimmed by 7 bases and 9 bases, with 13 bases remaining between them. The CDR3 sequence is CASTSPPGEQFF. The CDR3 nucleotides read TGTGCCAGCACCTCACCTCCCGGTGAGCAGTTCTTC.

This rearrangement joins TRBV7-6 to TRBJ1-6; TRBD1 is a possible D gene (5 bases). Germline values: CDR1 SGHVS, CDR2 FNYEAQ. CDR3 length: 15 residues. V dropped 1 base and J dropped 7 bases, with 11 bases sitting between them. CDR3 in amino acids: CASSLDPGRNSPLHF. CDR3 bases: TGTGCCAGCAGCTTAGATCCGGGACGGAATTCACCCCTCCACTTT. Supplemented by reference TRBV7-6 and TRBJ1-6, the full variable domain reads GAGVSQSPRYKVTKRGQDVALRCDPISGHVSLYWYRQALGQGPEFLTYFNYEAQQDKSGLPNDRFSAERPEGSISTLTIQRTEQRDSAMYRCASSLDPGRNSPLHFGNGTRLTVT.

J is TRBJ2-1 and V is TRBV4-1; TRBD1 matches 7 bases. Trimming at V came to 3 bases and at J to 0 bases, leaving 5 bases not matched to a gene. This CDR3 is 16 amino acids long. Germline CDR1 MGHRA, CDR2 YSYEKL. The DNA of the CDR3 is TGCGCCAGCAGCCATAGACCAGGGGGCTCCTACAATGAGCAGTTCTTC. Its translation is CASSHRPGGSYNEQFF.

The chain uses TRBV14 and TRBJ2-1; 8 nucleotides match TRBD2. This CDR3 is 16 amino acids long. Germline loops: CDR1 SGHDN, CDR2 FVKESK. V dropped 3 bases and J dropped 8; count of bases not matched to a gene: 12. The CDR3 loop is CASSQDPAGAGDEQFF. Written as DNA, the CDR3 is TGTGCCAGCAGCCAGGATCCAGCGGGGGCCGGGGATGAGCAGTTCTTC.

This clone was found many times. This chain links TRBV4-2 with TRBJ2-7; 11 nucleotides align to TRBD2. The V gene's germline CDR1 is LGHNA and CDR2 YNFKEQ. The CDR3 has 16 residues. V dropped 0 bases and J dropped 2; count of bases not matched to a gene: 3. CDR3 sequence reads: CASSQDATSGAYEQYF. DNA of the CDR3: TGTGCCAGCAGCCAAGATGCGACTAGCGGGGCCTACGAGCAGTACTTC.